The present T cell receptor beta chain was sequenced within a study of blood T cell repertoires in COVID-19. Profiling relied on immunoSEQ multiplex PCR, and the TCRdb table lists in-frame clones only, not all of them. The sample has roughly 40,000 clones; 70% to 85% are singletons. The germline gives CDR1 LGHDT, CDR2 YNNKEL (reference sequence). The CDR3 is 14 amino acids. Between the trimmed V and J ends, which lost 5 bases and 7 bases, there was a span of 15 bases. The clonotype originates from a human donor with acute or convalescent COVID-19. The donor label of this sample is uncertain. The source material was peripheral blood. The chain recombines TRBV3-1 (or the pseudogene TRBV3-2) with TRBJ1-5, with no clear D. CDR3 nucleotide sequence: TGTGCCAGCAGCTCAGGAGACGGGATACAGCCCCAGCATTTT. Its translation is CASSSGDGIQPQHF.